This T cell receptor (beta chain) was observed in a study of T cells after yellow fever vaccination. Study in general: Low-cell-number fractions underwent preparation using SMART-Seq v4 Ultra Low Input.

CDR1 SEHNR and CDR2 FQNEAQ come from the germline V gene (reference sequence). Deletions cut 3 bases from V and 0 bases from J, with 9 bases between. CDR3 length: 15 residues. It was through 5'RACE template switching that TCR cDNA was made, with a universal primer site and UMIs added. TCRdb analysed the 5' RACE reads with MiXCR anew, one entry per CDR3 protein. Among around 72,000 distinct CDR3 sequences listed, around 7% were seen once. The clonotype comes from a man between 18 and 35 years old who received the YFV17D yellow fever vaccine. The specimen was CD8+ T cells sorted from PBMCs, collected around 10 days after the first yellow fever vaccination. The J gene is TRBJ1-3, the V gene TRBV7-9, with no clear D. In DNA form, the CDR3 reads TGTGCCAGCAGCTTTAGTTATAGCTCTGGAAACACCATATATTTT. Protein sequence: CASSFSYSSGNTIYF.